This T cell receptor beta chain was documented in a study of T cell responses to AZD1222 COVID-19 vaccine. Sequenced by immunoSEQ multiplex PCR; TCRdb stores in-frame clones only, minus some. The sample shows about 120,000 clones, over 75% of them seen only once. CDR3 length equals 15 residues. In germline, CDR1 is KGHSH, CDR2 LQKENI. The V end was cut by 3 bases, the J end by 0 bases, with 11 bases between. This TCR came from an adult in good health. The chain employs TRBV18 and TRBJ1-1; no firm D call. The sample here was peripheral blood, taken on day 0 of AZD1222 vaccination. The CDR3 nucleotides are TGTGCCAGCTCACCCCCGACACAAATGAACACTGAAGCTTTCTTT. It codes for CASSPPTQMNTEAFF.